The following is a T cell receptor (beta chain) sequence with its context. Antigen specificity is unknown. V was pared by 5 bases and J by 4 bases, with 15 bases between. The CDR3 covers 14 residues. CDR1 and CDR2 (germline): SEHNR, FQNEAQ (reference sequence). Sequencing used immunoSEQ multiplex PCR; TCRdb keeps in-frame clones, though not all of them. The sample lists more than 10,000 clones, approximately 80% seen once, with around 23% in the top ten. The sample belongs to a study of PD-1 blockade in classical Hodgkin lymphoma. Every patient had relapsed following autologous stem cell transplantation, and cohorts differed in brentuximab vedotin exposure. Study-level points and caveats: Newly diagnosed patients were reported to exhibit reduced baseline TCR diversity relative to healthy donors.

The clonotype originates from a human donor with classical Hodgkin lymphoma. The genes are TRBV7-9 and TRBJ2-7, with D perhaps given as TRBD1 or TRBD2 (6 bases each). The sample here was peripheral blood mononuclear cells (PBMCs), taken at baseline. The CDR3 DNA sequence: TGTGCCAGCAGCGCTAGGGGGAGGTTATACGAGCAGTACTTC. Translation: CASSARGRLYEQYF.